The 24 T cell receptor beta chains presented below share a single source sample, sequenced in a study of shared clonotypes between healthy human individuals. Profiled with immunoSEQ multiplex PCR; TCRdb holds only in-frame clones, not every one. Found here are about 2 million clones, 85% to 95% of them singletons; the top ten hold roughly 0.13%. The sequencing sample was made of naive CD4+ T cells sorted from blood. Described subset: CD45RA+ positively selected. The origin of the receptors is a man aged 18 to 30 in good health.

The rearrangement links TRBV25-1 to TRBJ2-5; possibly TRBD1 for D (7 bases). The CDR3 runs to 16 residues. Germline assignment: CDR1 MGHDK and CDR2 SYGVNS. Trimming removed 1 base from V and 5 bases from J, with 17 bases in between. The CDR3 reads CASSESGRGRWETQYF. The CDR3 DNA reads as TGTGCCAGCAGTGAATCTGGCAGGGGGAGGTGGGAGACCCAGTACTTC.

This clone was seen just once. The chain combines TRBV28 with TRBJ1-6; 7 nucleotides line up with TRBD1. This CDR3 spans 14 amino acids. CDR1 is MDHEN and CDR2 is SYDVKM in the germline V gene. J gave up 6 bases and V 10 bases, and 9 bases lay outside the gene matches. CDR3 protein: CATSRQGLNSPLHF. CDR3 bases: TGTGCCACCAGCAGACAGGGCCTTAATTCACCCCTCCACTTT.

The J gene is TRBJ2-7, the V gene TRBV28; D not certain. The CDR3 runs to 12 residues. The V gene lost 2 bases and the J gene lost 6 bases, with 8 bases spanning the gap. In germline, CDR1 is MDHEN, CDR2 SYDVKM. CDR3 sequence: CASSLTVLEQYF. The CDR3 region has the DNA TGTGCCAGCAGTTTAACTGTCCTCGAGCAGTACTTC.

A note on this clone: This specimen includes other DNA sequences encoding the same CDR3. This CDR3 reads CASRLGHLNTEAFF. Here the CDR3 DNA reads TGTGCCAGCAGACTGGGACACTTGAACACTGAAGCTTTCTTT. The chain couples TRBV6-5 to TRBJ1-1, with a possible D match to TRBD1 (6 bases). Germline V gives CDR1 MNHEY, CDR2 SVGAGI. V gave up 6 bases and J gave up 0 bases, with 11 bases separating them. The CDR3 is 14 amino acids.

V usage is TRBV30 and J usage is TRBJ2-2; the D call may be TRBD1 or TRBD2 (6 bases each). The V end lost 3 bases, the J end lost 7 bases, and 18 bases lay between the germline ends. Germline values: CDR1 GTSNPN, CDR2 SVGIG (reference sequence). The CDR3 is made up of 15 amino acids. CDR3: CAWRSRRGAVGELFF. The DNA for the CDR3 is TGTGCCTGGAGATCCCGTAGGGGGGCGGTCGGGGAGCTGTTTTTT.

The sample holds one count of this clone. V and J are TRBV10-3 and TRBJ2-1, with a tentative D call TRBD2 (6 bases). The germline V gene encodes CDR1 ENHRY and CDR2 SYGVKD. The germline V and J ends were trimmed by 8 bases and 9 bases, with 20 bases remaining between them. The CDR3 has 14 residues. In DNA form, the CDR3 reads TGTGCCATCTGGAGCGCGGAGGGCCCTAGTGAGCAGTTCTTC. Protein: CAIWSAEGPSEQFF.

In this sample, this clone turned up once. The rearrangement links TRBV6-1 to TRBJ2-1; 7 bases line up with TRBD1. V lost 7 bases and J lost 0; bases outside the gene matches: 6. CDR1 is MNHNS and CDR2 is SASEGT in the germline V gene. This CDR3 contains 15 residues. This CDR3 reads CASNEDRSSYNEQFF. CDR3 nucleotide sequence: TGTGCCAGCAATGAGGACAGGAGCTCCTACAATGAGCAGTTCTTC.

The chain recombines TRBV7-9 with TRBJ2-2, with D perhaps TRBD1 (6 bases). Germline assignment: CDR1 SEHNR and CDR2 FQNEAQ (reference sequence). The V and J ends lost 5 bases and 7 bases respectively, with 20 bases between them. The CDR3 is 16 amino acids. CDR3: CASSRQTPTGHGELFF. In DNA, the CDR3 is TGTGCCAGCAGCAGACAAACCCCCACGGGACACGGGGAGCTGTTTTTT. Full variable domain (remainder filled in from reference TRBV7-9 and TRBJ2-2): DTGVSQNPRHKITKRGQNVTFRCDPISEHNRLYWYRQTLGQGPEFLTYFQNEAQLEKSRLLSDRFSAERPKGSFSTLEIQRTEQGDSAMYLCASSRQTPTGHGELFFGEGSRLTVL.

This clone was detected ten times or more. In DNA, the CDR3 is TGTGCCAGCAGCTCCCGGGACGGGGTAAACATTCAGTACTTC. This codes for CASSSRDGVNIQYF. The chain links TRBV13 to TRBJ2-4; D is perhaps TRBD1 or TRBD2 (5 bases each). Germline lookup yields CDR1 PRHDT and CDR2 FYEKMQ (reference sequence). The V end was cut by 4 bases, the J end by 6 bases, with 13 bases between. This CDR3 is built from 14 residues.

This chain links TRBV2 with TRBJ2-1; 8 nucleotides line up with TRBD1. The germline CDR1 and CDR2 sequences are SNHLY and FYNNEI. J lost 1 base, V lost 6 bases, and 5 bases had no gene match. The CDR3 runs 15 residues. CDR3 in DNA: TGTGCCAGCAGGAAAACAGGGGGGTCCTACAATGAGCAGTTCTTC. Its protein is CASRKTGGSYNEQFF.

The chain employs TRBV29-1 and TRBJ2-2, with D perhaps matching TRBD2 (6 bases). This CDR3 comprises 11 residues. The V gene's germline CDR1 is SQVTM and CDR2 ANQGSEA. The V end was cut by 5 bases, the J end by 13 bases, with 14 bases between. In DNA form, the CDR3 reads TGCAGCGTTAACCGAGTGGGAGGGCTGTTTTTT. It specifies CSVNRVGGLFF.

This rearrangement joins TRBV10-1 to TRBJ1-6; D is uncertain. CDR1 is WNHNN, CDR2 SYGVQD, per germline (reference sequence). This CDR3 contains 15 residues. V dropped 6 bases and J dropped 6 bases, with 15 bases sitting between them. The CDR3 DNA reads as TGCGCCAGCAGCCCCGGAGAGGGTAGTAATTCACCCCTCCACTTT. Translated: CASSPGEGSNSPLHF.

About this clone: Other nucleotide sequences from this sample produce the same CDR3. The V call is TRBV5-1, the J call TRBJ2-2; TRBD1 aligns across 7 bases. Germline CDR1 SGHRS, CDR2 YFSETQ. Trimming at V came to 4 bases and at J to 0 bases, leaving 3 bases not matched to a gene. There are 15 residues in the CDR3. The CDR3 region has the DNA TGCGCCAGCAGCGTAGACAGGGCGAACACCGGGGAGCTGTTTTTT. As protein: CASSVDRANTGELFF.

This rearrangement joins TRBV10-3 to TRBJ2-5; TRBD2 matches at 10 bases. Germline V CDR1 and CDR2: ENHRY, SYGVKD. This CDR3 spans 17 amino acids. V lost 3 bases and J lost 5; bases outside the gene matches: 12. The CDR3 spells CAISETTLAGERETQYF. The CDR3 nucleotides read TGTGCCATCAGTGAAACTACTCTAGCGGGGGAACGGGAGACCCAGTACTTC.

The count of this clone is one. The rearrangement uses TRBV19 and TRBJ1-1; possibly TRBD1 for D (6 bases). Germline CDR1 is LNHDA and CDR2 is SQIVND (reference sequence). V lost 5 bases and J lost 3, with 10 bases in between. The CDR3 consists of 13 residues. CDR3 nucleotides: TGTGCCAGTAGTCCACAGGGTTACACTGAAGCTTTCTTT. Its protein is CASSPQGYTEAFF.

The chain carries TRBV6-5 and TRBJ2-7, with D hard to call. Germline CDR1 MNHEY, CDR2 SVGAGI. Trimming cost V 8 bases and J 6 bases, with 5 bases left between them. The CDR3 runs 9 residues. The CDR3 here is CASPSEQYF. The CDR3 DNA sequence: TGTGCCAGCCCATCCGAGCAGTACTTC.

As for this clone: This sample includes further DNA sequences coding for the same CDR3. Here the CDR3 DNA reads TGTGCCAGCAGCCTTAGGCTAGCGGGAAGCACAGATACGCAGTATTTT. Translating it yields CASSLRLAGSTDTQYF. The J gene is TRBJ2-3, the V gene TRBV5-4, with 9 nucleotides matching TRBD2. Trimming at V came to 4 bases and at J to 0 bases, leaving 6 bases not matched to a gene. The CDR3 is 16 amino acids. Germline CDR1 SGHNT, CDR2 YYREEE (reference sequence).

This clone was counted once. This chain joins TRBV18 and TRBJ1-3; D is uncertain. The CDR3 spans 15 residues. Germline CDR1 is KGHSH and CDR2 is LQKENI. With 3 bases removed from V and 0 bases from J, the gap between germline ends came to 9 bases. The CDR3 DNA is TGTGCCAGCTCACCGGGCATTAACTCTGGAAACACCATATATTTT. Translated: CASSPGINSGNTIYF.

The rearrangement joins TRBV5-1 to TRBJ2-1, with D perhaps matching TRBD1 or TRBD2 (5 bases each). Per the germline V gene, CDR1 is SGHRS and CDR2 is YFSETQ. Trimming cost V 3 bases and J 6 bases, with 10 bases left between them. The length of the CDR3 is 13 residues. CDR3 loop: CASSWDGVNEQFF. In DNA, the CDR3 is TGCGCCAGCAGCTGGGACGGGGTCAATGAGCAGTTCTTC.

The chain employs TRBV2 and TRBJ1-1; D might be TRBD1 (6 bases). V lost 5 bases and J 5 bases, leaving 18 bases between the germline ends. Germline-derived CDR1 and CDR2 are SNHLY and FYNNEI. The CDR3 contains 15 residues. The CDR3 coding sequence is TGTGCCAGCAGTACCTGGGGGGCAGGGACGACTGAAGCTTTCTTT. Residues: CASSTWGAGTTEAFF.

On this clone itself: The same CDR3 is also encoded by other DNA sequences in this sample. The chain combines TRBV2 with TRBJ2-3; D not certain. Trimming removed 1 base from V and 6 bases from J, with 5 bases in between. CDR3 size: 12 residues. CDR1 is SNHLY and CDR2 is FYNNEI in the germline V gene. The CDR3 sequence: CASSEGPDTQYF. The CDR3 DNA follows: TGTGCCAGCAGTGAAGGACCGGATACGCAGTATTTT.

This sequence joins TRBV9 and TRBJ2-7; D gene unclear. Trimming cost V 0 bases and J 1 base, with 14 bases left between them. The CDR3 is 16 residues long. The germline gives CDR1 SGDLS, CDR2 YYNGEE. For the CDR3, the DNA is TGTGCCAGCAGCGTAGAGGCACGCGGAACATCCTACGAGCAGTACTTC. Translated: CASSVEARGTSYEQYF.

The V and J genes are TRBV30 and TRBJ1-3, with TRBD1 as a possible D gene (5 bases). The length of the CDR3 is 15 residues. Trimming left V 0 bases short and J 0 bases short, with 9 bases between. Germline loops: CDR1 GTSNPN, CDR2 SVGIG (reference sequence). CDR3 amino acids: CAWSVRQHSGNTIYF. The CDR3 nucleotides read TGTGCCTGGAGTGTACGACAGCACTCTGGAAACACCATATATTTT.

This sequence joins TRBV5-1 and TRBJ1-2; 9 nucleotides align to TRBD1. From germline, CDR1 is SGHRS and CDR2 YFSETQ. This CDR3 is 14 amino acids long. V lost 2 bases to trimming and J lost 4 bases; unmatched junction nucleotides: 3. This CDR3 is CASSFGQGLYGYTF. Written as DNA, the CDR3 is TGCGCCAGCAGCTTCGGACAGGGGCTCTATGGCTACACCTTC.